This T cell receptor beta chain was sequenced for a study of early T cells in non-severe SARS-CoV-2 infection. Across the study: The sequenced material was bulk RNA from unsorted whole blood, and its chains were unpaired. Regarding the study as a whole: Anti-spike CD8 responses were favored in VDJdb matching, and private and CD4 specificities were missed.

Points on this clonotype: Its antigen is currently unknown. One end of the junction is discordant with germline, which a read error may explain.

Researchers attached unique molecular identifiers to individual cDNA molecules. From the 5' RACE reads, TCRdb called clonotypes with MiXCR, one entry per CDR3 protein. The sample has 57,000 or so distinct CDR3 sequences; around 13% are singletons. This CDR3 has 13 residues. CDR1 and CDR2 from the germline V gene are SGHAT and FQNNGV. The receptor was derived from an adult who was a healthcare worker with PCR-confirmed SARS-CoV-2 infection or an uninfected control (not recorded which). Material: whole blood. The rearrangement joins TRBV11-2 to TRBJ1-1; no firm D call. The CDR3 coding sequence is TGTACCAGCAGCTTAACCGGTAACACTGAAGCTTTCTTT. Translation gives CTSSLTGNTEAFF. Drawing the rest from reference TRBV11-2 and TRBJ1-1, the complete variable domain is EAGVAQSPRYKIIEKRQSVAFWCNPISGHATLYWYQQILGQGPKLLIQFQNNGVVDDSQLPKDRFSAERLKGVDSTLKIQPAKLEDSAVYLCTSSLTGNTEAFFGQGTRLTVV.